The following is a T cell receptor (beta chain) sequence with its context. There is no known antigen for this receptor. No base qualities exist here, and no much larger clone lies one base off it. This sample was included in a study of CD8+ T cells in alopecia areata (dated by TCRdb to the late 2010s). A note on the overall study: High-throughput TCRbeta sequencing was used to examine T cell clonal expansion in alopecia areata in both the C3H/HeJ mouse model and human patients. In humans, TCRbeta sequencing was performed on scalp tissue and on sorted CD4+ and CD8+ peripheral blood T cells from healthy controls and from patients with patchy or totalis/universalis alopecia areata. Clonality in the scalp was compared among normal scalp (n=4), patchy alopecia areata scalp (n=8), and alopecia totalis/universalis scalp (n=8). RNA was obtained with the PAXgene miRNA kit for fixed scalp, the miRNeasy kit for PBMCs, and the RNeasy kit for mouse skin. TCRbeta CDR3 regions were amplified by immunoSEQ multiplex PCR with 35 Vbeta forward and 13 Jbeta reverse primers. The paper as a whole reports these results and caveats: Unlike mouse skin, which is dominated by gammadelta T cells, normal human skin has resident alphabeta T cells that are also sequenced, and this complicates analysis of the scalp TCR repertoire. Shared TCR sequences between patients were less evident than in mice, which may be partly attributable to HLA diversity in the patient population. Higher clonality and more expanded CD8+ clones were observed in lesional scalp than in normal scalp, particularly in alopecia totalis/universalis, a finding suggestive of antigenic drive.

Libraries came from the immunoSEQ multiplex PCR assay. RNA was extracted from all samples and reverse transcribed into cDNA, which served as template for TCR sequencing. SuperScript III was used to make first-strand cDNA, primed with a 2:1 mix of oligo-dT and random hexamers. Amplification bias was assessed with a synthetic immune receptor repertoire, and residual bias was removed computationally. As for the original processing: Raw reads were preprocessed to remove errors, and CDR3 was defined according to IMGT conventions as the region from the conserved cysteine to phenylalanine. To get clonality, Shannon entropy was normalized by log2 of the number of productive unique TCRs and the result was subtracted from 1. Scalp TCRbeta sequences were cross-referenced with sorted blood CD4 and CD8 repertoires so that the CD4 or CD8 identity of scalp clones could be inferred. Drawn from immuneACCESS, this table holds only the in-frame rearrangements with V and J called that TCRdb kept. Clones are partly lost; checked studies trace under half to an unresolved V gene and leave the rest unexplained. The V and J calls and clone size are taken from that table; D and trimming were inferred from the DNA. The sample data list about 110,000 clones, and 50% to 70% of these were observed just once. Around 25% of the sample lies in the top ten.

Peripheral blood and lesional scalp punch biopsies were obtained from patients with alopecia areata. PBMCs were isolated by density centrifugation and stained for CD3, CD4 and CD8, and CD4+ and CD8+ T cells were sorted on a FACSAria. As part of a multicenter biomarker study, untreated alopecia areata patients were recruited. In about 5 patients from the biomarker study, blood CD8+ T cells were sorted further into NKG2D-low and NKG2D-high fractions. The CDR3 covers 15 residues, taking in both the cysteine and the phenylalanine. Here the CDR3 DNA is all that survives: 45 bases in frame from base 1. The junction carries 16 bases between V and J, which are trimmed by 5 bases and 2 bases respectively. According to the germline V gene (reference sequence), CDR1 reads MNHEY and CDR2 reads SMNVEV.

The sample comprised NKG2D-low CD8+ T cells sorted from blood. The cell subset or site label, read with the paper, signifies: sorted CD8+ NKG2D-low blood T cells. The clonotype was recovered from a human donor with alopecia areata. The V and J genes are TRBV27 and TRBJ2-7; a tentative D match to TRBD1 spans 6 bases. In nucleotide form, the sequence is TGTGCCAGCAGTCCCTCAACAGGGTTCGCCTACGAGCAGTACTTC. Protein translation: CASSPSTGFAYEQYF.